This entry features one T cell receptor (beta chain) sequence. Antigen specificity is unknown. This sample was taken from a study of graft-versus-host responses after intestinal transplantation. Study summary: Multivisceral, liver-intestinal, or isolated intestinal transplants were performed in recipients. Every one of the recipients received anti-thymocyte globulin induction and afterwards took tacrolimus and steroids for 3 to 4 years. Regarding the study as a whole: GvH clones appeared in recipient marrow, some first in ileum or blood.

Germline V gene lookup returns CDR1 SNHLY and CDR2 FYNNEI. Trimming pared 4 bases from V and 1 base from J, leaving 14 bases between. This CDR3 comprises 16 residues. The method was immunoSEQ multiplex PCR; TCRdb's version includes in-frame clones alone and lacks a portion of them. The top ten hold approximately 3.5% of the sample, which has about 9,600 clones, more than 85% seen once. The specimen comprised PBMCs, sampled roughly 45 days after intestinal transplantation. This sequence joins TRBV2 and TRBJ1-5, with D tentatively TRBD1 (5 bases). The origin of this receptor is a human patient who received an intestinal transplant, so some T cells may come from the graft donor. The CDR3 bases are TGTGCCAGCAGTGGTGGGGGATCCCAAAGCAATCAGCCCCAGCATTTT. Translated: CASSGGGSQSNQPQHF. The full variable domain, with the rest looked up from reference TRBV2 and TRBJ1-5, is EPEVTQTPSHQVTQMGQEVILRCVPISNHLYFYWYRQILGQKVEFLVSFYNNEISEKSEIFDDQFSVERPDGSNFTLKIRSTKLEDSAMYFCASSGGGSQSNQPQHFGDGTRLSIL.